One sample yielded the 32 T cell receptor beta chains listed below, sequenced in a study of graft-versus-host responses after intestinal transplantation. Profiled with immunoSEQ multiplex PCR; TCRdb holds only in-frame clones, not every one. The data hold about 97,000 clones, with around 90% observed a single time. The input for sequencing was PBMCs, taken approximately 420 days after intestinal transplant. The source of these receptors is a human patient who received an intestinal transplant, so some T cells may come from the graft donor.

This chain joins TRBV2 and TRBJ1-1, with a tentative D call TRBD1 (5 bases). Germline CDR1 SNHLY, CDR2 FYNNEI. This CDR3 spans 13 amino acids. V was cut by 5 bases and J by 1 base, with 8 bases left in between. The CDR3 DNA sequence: TGTGCCAGCAGTACCGACAGGAACACTGAAGCTTTCTTT. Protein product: CASSTDRNTEAFF.

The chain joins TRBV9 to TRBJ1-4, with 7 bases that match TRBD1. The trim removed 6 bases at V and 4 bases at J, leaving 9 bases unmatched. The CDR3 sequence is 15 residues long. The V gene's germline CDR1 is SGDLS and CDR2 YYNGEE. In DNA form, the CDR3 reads TGTGCCAGCAACCAAGCCGGGACAGTTAATGAAAAACTGTTTTTT. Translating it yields CASNQAGTVNEKLFF.

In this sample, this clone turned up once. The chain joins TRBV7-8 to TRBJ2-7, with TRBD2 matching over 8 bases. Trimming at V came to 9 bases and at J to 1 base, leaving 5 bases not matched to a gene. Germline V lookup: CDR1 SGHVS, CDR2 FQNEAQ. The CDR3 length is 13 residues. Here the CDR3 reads CASSLAVSYEQYF. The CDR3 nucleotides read TGTGCCAGTTCACTAGCGGTGTCCTACGAGCAGTACTTC.

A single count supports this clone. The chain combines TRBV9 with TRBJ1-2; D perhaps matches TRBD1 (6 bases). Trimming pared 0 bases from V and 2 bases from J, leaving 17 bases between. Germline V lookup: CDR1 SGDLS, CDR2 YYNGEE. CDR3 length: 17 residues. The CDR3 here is CASSVAAEGQPNYGYTF. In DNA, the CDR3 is TGTGCCAGCAGCGTAGCAGCAGAAGGACAGCCGAACTATGGCTACACCTTC.

The CDR3 is CASSLASTTEAFF. CDR3 bases: TGCGCCAGCAGCTTGGCCAGTACCACTGAAGCTTTCTTT. The rearrangement joins TRBV5-1 to TRBJ1-1; no clear D gene. CDR3 length equals 13 residues. Germline V lookup: CDR1 SGHRS, CDR2 YFSETQ. V was pared by 0 bases and J by 4 bases, with 7 bases between. The full variable domain, completed using reference TRBV5-1 and TRBJ1-1, is KAGVTQTPRYLIKTRGQQVTLSCSPISGHRSVSWYQQTPGQGLQFLFEYFSETQRNKGNFPGRFSGRQFSNSRSEMNVSTLELGDSALYLCASSLASTTEAFFGQGTRLTVV.

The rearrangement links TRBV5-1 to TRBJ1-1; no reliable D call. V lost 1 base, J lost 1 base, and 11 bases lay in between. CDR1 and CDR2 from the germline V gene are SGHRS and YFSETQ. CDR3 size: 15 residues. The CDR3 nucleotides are TGCGCCAGCAGCTTGAATGGAAGGGCGAACACTGAAGCTTTCTTT. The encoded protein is CASSLNGRANTEAFF.

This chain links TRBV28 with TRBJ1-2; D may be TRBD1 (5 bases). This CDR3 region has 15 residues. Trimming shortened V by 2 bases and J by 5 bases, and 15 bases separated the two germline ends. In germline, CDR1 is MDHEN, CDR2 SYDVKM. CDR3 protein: CASSLGGVWGYGYTF. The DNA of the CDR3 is TGTGCCAGCAGTTTAGGCGGGGTCTGGGGGTATGGCTACACCTTC.

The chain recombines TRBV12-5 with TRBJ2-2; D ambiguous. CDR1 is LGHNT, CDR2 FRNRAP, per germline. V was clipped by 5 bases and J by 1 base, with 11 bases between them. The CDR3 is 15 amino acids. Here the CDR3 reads CASGPDGLNTGELFF. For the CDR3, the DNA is TGTGCTAGTGGTCCCGACGGATTGAACACCGGGGAGCTGTTTTTT.

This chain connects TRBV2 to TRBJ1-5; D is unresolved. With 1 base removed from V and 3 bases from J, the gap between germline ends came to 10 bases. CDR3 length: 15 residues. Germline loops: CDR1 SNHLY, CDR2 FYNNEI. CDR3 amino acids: CASSEDRMDNQPQHF. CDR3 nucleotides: TGTGCCAGCAGTGAAGACAGAATGGACAATCAGCCCCAGCATTTT.

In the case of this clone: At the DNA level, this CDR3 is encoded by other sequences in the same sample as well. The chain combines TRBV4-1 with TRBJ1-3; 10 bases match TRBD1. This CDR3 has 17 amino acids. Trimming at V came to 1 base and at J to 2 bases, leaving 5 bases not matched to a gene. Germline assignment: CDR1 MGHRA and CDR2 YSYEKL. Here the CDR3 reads CASSQGPGTGAGNTIYF. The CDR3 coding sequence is TGCGCCAGCAGCCAAGGCCCCGGGACAGGGGCTGGAAACACCATATATTTT.

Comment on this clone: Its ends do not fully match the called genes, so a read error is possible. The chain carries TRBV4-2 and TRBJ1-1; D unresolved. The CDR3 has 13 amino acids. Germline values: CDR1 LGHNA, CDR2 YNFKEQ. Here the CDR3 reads CASSQDSGREAFF. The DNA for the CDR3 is TGTGCCAGCAGTCAAGACTCGGGCCGTGAAGCTTTCTTT.

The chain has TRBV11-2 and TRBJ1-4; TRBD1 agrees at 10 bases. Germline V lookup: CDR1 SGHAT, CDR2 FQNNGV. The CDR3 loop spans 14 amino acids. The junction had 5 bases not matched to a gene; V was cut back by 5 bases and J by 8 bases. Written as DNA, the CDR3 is TGTGCCAGCAGCCAGACGACAGGGGGCGAAAAACTGTTTTTT. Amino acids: CASSQTTGGEKLFF.

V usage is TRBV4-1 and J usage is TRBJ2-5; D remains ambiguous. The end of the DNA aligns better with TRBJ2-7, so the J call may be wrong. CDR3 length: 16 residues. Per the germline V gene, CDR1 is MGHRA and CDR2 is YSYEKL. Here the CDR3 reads CASSQGSAGPTYEQYF. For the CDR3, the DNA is TGCGCCAGCAGCCAAGGGTCTGCCGGTCCTACCTACGAGCAGTACTTC.

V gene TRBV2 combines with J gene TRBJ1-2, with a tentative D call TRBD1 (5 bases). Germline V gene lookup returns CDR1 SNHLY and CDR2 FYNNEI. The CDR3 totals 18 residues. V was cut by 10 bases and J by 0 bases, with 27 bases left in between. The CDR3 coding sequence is TGTGCCATCACCCGGGACGGGGGACCCCCACCAGCTAACTATGGCTACACCTTC. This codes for CAITRDGGPPPANYGYTF.

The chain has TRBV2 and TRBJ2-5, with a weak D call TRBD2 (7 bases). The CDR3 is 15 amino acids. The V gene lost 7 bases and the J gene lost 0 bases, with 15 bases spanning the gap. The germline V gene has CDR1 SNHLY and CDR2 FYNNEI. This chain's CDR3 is CASTLGAGDQETQYF. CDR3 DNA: TGTGCCAGCACACTGGGGGCGGGGGACCAAGAGACCCAGTACTTC.

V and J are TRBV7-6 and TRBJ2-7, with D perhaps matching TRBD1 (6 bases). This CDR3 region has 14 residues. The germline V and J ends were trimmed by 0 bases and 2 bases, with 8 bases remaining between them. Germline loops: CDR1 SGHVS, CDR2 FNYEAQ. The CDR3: CASSLAGATYEQYF. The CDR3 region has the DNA TGTGCCAGCAGCTTAGCGGGGGCCACCTACGAGCAGTACTTC.

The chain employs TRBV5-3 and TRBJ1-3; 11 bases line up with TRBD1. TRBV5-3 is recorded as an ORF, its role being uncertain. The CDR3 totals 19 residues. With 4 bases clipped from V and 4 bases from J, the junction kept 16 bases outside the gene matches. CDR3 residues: CARSPAGTGGVRLGNTIYF. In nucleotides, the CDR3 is TGTGCCAGAAGCCCGGCGGGGACAGGGGGAGTTAGATTGGGAAACACCATATATTTT.

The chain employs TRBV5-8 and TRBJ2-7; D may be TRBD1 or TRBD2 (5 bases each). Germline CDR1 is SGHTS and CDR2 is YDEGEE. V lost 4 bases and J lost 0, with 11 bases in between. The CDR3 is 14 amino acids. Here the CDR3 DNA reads TGTGCCAGCAGCCCCGGGACCTACTCCTACGAGCAGTACTTC. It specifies CASSPGTYSYEQYF.

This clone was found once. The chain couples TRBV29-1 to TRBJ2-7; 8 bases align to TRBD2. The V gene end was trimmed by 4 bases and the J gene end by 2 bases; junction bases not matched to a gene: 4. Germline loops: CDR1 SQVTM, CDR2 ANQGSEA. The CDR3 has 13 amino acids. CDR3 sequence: CSVVSGGAYEQYF. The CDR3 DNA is TGCAGCGTTGTATCCGGGGGGGCCTACGAGCAGTACTTC.

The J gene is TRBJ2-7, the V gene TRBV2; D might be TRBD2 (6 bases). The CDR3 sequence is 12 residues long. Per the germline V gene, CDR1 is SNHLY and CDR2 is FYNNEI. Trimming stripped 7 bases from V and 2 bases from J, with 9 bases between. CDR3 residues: CASNGRTYEQYF. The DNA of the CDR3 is TGTGCCAGCAACGGGAGAACCTACGAGCAGTACTTC.

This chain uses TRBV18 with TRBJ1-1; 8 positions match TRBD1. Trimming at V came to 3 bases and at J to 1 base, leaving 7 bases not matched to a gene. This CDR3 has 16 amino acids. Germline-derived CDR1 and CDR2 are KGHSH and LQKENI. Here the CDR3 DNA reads TGTGCCAGCTCACCGCCAGGGGGCGTTGGGAACACTGAAGCTTTCTTT. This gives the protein CASSPPGGVGNTEAFF. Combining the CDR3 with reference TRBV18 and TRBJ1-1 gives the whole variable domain NAGVMQNPRHLVRRRGQEARLRCSPMKGHSHVYWYRQLPEEGLKFMVYLQKENIIDESGMPKERFSAEFPKEGPSILRIQQVVRGDSAAYFCASSPPGGVGNTEAFFGQGTRLTVV.

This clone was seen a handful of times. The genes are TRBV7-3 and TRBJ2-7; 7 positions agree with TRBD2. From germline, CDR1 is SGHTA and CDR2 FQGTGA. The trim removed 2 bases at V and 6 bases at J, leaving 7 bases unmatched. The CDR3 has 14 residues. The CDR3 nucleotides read TGTGCCAGCAGCTTAGGGGTAGCGGGTAGCGAGCAGTACTTC. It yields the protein CASSLGVAGSEQYF.

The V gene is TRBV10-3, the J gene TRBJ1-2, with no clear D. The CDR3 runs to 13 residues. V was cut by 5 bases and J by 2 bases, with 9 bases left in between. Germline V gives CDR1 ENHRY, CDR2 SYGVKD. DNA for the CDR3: TGTGCCATCAGTAAATCGGACAACTATGGCTACACCTTC. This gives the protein CAISKSDNYGYTF.

CDR3 region: CASSLVAGENYGYTF. CDR3 DNA sequence: TGTGCCAGCAGCCTAGTGGCAGGGGAGAACTATGGCTACACCTTC. This sequence joins TRBV13 and TRBJ1-2; D perhaps matches TRBD1 (6 bases). V lost 5 bases, J lost 2 bases, and 15 bases lay in between. The CDR3 contains 15 residues. Germline-derived CDR1 and CDR2 are PRHDT and FYEKMQ (reference sequence).

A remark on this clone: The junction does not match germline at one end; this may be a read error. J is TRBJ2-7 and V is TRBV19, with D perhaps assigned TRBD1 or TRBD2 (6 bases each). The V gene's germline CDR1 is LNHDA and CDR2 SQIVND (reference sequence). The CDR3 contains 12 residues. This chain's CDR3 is CASSTHGRRRGF. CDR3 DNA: TGTGCCAGTAGTACTCATGGGAGGCGGAGGGGGTTC.

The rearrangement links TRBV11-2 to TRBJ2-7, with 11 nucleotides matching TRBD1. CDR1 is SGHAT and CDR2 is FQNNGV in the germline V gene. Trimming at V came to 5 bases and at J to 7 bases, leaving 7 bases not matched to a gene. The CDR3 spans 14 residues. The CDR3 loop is CASSPGTGGGEQYF. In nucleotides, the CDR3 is TGTGCCAGCAGCCCCGGGACAGGGGGAGGGGAGCAGTACTTC.

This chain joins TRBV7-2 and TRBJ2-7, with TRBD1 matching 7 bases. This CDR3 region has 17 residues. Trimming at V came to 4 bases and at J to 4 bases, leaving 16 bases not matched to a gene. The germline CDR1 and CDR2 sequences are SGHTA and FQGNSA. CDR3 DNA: TGTGCCAGCAGCTCACTTTACGGACAGGTCGAGGTTTACGAGCAGTACTTC. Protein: CASSSLYGQVEVYEQYF.

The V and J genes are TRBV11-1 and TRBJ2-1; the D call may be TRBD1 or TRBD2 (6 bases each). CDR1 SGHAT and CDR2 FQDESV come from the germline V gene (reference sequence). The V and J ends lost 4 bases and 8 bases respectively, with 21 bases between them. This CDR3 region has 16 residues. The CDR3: CASSSWARGVSDEQFF. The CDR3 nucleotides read TGTGCCAGCAGCTCCTGGGCTAGGGGGGTAAGCGATGAGCAGTTCTTC.

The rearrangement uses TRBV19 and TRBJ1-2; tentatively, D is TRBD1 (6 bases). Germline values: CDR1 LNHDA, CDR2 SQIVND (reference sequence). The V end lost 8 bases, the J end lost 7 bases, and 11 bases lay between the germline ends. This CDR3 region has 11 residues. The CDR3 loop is CASEGGGGYTF. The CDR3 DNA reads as TGTGCCAGTGAGGGGGGAGGTGGCTACACCTTC.

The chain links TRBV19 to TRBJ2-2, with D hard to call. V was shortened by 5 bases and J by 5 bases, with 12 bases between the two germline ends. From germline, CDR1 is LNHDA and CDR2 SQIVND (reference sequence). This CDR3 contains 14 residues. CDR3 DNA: TGTGCCAGTAGTCCCCCGTGGGTGACCGGGGAGCTGTTTTTT. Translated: CASSPPWVTGELFF.

The CDR3 bases are TGTGCCAGCAGAAGGGAGAACTATGGCTACACCTTC. This sequence encodes CASRRENYGYTF. The J gene is TRBJ1-2, the V gene TRBV6-5; no reliable D call. The CDR3 extends over 12 amino acids. The V end lost 6 bases, the J end lost 2 bases, and 7 bases lay between the germline ends. The V gene's germline CDR1 is MNHEY and CDR2 SVGAGI.

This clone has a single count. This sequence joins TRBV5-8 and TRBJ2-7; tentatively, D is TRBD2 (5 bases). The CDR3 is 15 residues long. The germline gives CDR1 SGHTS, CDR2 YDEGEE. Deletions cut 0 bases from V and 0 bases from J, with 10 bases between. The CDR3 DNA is TGTGCCAGCAGCTTGGTGGTTGGGAGCTCCTACGAGCAGTACTTC. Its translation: CASSLVVGSSYEQYF.